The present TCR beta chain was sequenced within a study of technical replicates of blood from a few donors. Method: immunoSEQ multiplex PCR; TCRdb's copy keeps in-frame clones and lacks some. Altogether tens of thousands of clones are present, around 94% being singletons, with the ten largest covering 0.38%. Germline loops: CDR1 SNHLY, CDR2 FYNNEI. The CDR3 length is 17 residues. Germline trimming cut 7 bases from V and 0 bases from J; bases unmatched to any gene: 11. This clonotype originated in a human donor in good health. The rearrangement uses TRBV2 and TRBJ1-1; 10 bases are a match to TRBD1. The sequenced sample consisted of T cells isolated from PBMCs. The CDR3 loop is CASTRQGANIMNTEAFF. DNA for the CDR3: TGTGCCAGCACGAGACAGGGGGCCAACATTATGAACACTGAAGCTTTCTTT.